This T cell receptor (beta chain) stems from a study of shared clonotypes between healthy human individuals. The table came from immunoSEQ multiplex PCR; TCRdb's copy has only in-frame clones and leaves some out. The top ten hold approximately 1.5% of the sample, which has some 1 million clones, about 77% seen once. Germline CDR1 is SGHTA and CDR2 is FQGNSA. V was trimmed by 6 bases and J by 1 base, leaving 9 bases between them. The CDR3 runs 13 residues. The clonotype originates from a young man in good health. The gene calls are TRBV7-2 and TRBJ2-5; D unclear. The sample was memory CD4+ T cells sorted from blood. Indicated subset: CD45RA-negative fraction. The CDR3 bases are TGTGCCAGCAGTAAGACGGGCCAAGAGACCCAGTACTTC. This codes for CASSKTGQETQYF.